The present entry profiles one T cell receptor (beta chain) with its context. Its antigen is still unknown. These data belong to a study of T cells expressing NK-cell markers. TCRdb re-called the 5' RACE reads and shows each CDR3 protein once, DNA omitted. The sample's table shows 200,000 to 300,000 distinct CDR3 sequences. Study-level points and caveats: The leading position in the CD3+CD56-NKG2C+ fraction of several donors also went to these clonotypes.

There are 11 residues in the CDR3. Germline V lookup: CDR1 DFQATT, CDR2 SNEGSKA (reference sequence). V and J are TRBV20-1 and TRBJ2-1. Input material: blood T cells: a sorted CD56 or NKG2C T cell subset, CD4+ or CD8+ T cells, or bulk PBMC T cells (not recorded which). This receptor was identified in a young man in good health. CDR3 residues: CSARVRQEMFF.